This record covers a single T cell receptor (beta chain). Its antigen is still unknown. No base quality information exists; no much larger clone differs at one position. This sample was taken from a study of regulatory T cells in long-lasting Graves disease (dated by TCRdb to about 2021). Regarding the complete study: Persistent Graves' disease was defined as antithyroid drug treatment for over 5 years with persistently positive TSH receptor autoantibodies. Antithyroid drugs had been taken for approximately 10 years on average by persistent Graves' disease patients in the clinical cohort. Patients with persistent Graves' disease were compared with patients with newly diagnosed Graves' disease using TCR sequencing and RNA sequencing of peripheral blood. A total of around 33 samples underwent TCR sequencing, from around 13 patients with persistent Graves' disease and around 20 patients with newly diagnosed Graves' disease. The study was registered as a clinical trial and conducted in China. Findings and caveats that apply to the study as a whole: Persistent patients shared more public clonotypes among themselves (around 2,800) than newly diagnosed patients did (about 970). Preferential use of TRBV28, TRBJ1-2 and TRBJ2-5 was observed in persistent disease, whereas TRBV20-1 and TRBJ2-1 were favored in newly diagnosed disease. Sequencing and analysis were restricted to the TCR beta chain. The authors acknowledged the small sample size as a limitation that may reduce accuracy. Persistent Graves' disease patients showed lower TCR Shannon entropy and fewer highly expanded clones than newly diagnosed patients, suggesting clonal expansion. Only peripheral blood was studied, because thyroid tissue, the primary lesion, was inaccessible.

V and J lose 6 bases and 12 bases, and a span of 21 bases separates them. From the cysteine through the phenylalanine, the CDR3 covers 14 amino acids. The only DNA kept is the CDR3, 42 bases in frame from the first base. CDR1 and CDR2, looked up from the germline V gene, are MNHNS and SASEGT. In the paper's terms, the time point label means: persistent/refractory GD, antithyroid drugs over 5 years with positive TRAb. RNA was extracted from PBMCs in TRIzol for both TCR sequencing and RNA sequencing. The diagnosis of Graves' disease followed American Thyroid Association guidelines. The patients came from an endocrinology department in Xi'an, China. Each patient gave about 10 milliliters of peripheral blood, collected in an EDTA anticoagulant tube. PBMCs were isolated by Ficoll Paque Plus density gradient separation without further T cell sorting. An Agilent 2100 Bioanalyzer and agarose gel were used to check RNA quality, while a NanoDrop 2000 measured RNA concentration.

The library was produced with multiplex PCR. Sequencing instrument: Illumina HiSeq 4000. iRepertoire HTBI primers and Arm-PCR amplification of CDR3 regions were used to construct TCR beta libraries. Before sequencing, the PCR products went through gel purification. On the study's bioinformatics: Gene usage analysis of CDR3 amino acid clonotypes used the approximately 56 TRBV and 14 to 15 TRBJ segments found across samples. COPE and FqMerger were used to merge filtered high-quality paired reads into contigs. BLAST was used to align contigs to IMGT TRBV, TRBD and TRBJ reference genes, and CDR3 was defined according to IMGT. Clonotypes above 0.1% frequency were classified as highly expanded clones. Shannon entropy was used to measure repertoire diversity, and the Gini coefficient was used to measure V-J evenness. Clonotypes shared by more than one individual were considered public. The raw public reads went through TCRdb reprocessing: fastp at Q25, MiXCR clone calling, in-frame beta chains kept. CDR3 protein duplicates are merged, each entry listing the most common genes and DNA. The V and J calls were not made by the authors but by TCRdb's processing. The sample data list around 400,000 distinct CDR3 sequences, and approximately 25% of these were observed just once. In total, the top ten clones hold less than 30% of the sample.

Material: peripheral blood mononuclear cells (PBMCs), obtained when the disease was refractory, from a patient treated with antithyroid drugs. The rearrangement joined TRBV6-1 to TRBJ2-1, with the D gene tentatively TRBD1 or TRBD2, based on 6 matching bases in each. The sequence was collected from a woman in her 40s with Graves disease. Donor details come from another sample of the same person, matched by shared clones. The sequenced DNA: TGTGCCAGCAGCCCCCAGGGGCGGGAAGGGTTGCAGTTCTTC. Translated, this is CASSPQGREGLQFF.